The 14 T cell receptor beta chains reported below all come from one sample, sequenced in a study of blood T cell repertoires in COVID-19. Profiled with immunoSEQ multiplex PCR; TCRdb holds only in-frame clones, not every one. The sample shows about 39,000 clones, 87% of them seen only once. Material for sequencing was peripheral blood. All receptors derive from a man aged 55 to 69 with acute or convalescent COVID-19.

This chain uses TRBV19 with TRBJ2-2, with TRBD2 identical over 13 bases. This CDR3 comprises 18 residues. The trim removed 4 bases at V and 1 base at J, leaving 6 bases unmatched. Germline V gene data show CDR1 as LNHDA and CDR2 as SQIVND (reference sequence). CDR3 coding DNA: TGTGCCAGTAGTACACCATGGACTAGCGGGAGGAACACCGGGGAGCTGTTTTTT. This sequence encodes CASSTPWTSGRNTGELFF.

J is TRBJ2-1 and V is TRBV27, with 8 positions matching TRBD2. Germline CDR1 reads MNHEY; CDR2 reads SMNVEV (reference sequence). Germline trimming cut 0 bases from V and 7 bases from J; bases unmatched to any gene: 8. This CDR3 is 16 amino acids long. The CDR3 coding sequence is TGTGCCAGCAGTTTATCGGTTGAGCGGGAGTGGAATGAGCAGTTCTTC. It encodes CASSLSVEREWNEQFF.

This clone was seen only a few times. The chain carries TRBV7-9 and TRBJ2-7; TRBD2 matches at 7 bases. Germline V gene data show CDR1 as SEHNR and CDR2 as FQNEAQ (reference sequence). V dropped 5 bases and J dropped 0; count of bases not matched to a gene: 7. The CDR3 loop spans 15 amino acids. DNA for the CDR3: TGTGCCAGCAGCAAGGGGACTACGCTCTCCTACGAGCAGTACTTC. Translated: CASSKGTTLSYEQYF. Full variable domain (remainder filled in from reference TRBV7-9 and TRBJ2-7): DTGVSQNPRHKITKRGQNVTFRCDPISEHNRLYWYRQTLGQGPEFLTYFQNEAQLEKSRLLSDRFSAERPKGSFSTLEIQRTEQGDSAMYLCASSKGTTLSYEQYFGPGTRLTVT.

A few counts support this clone. The chain joins TRBV11-2 to TRBJ2-2; D might be TRBD2 (6 bases). CDR1 is SGHAT and CDR2 is FQNNGV in the germline V gene. V lost 1 base and J lost 6, with 9 bases in between. This CDR3 region has 14 residues. The CDR3 bases are TGTGCCAGCAGCTTAGTCGCTAGCGCCGGGGAGCTGTTTTTT. This gives the protein CASSLVASAGELFF.

The V call is TRBV6-1, the J call TRBJ2-7; TRBD1 is a possible D gene (6 bases). Germline values: CDR1 MNHNS, CDR2 SASEGT. Trimming took off 0 bases at V and 2 bases at J, with 11 bases between the two ends. The CDR3 has 15 amino acids. The DNA for the CDR3 is TGTGCCAGCAGTGAAGCGTTAGGGGGACCCTACGAGCAGTACTTC. Its translation is CASSEALGGPYEQYF.

The rearrangement joins TRBV11-3 to TRBJ1-4; D perhaps matches TRBD1 (6 bases). The V and J ends lost 4 bases and 13 bases respectively, with 19 bases between them. Germline CDR1 reads SGHNT; CDR2 reads YENEEA. The CDR3 length is 14 residues. The CDR3 loop is CASSSSTPQGRLFF. The CDR3 nucleotides read TGTGCCAGCAGCTCCTCCACCCCACAGGGACGACTGTTTTTT. Full variable domain (remainder filled in from reference TRBV11-3 and TRBJ1-4): EAGVVQSPRYKIIEKKQPVAFWCNPISGHNTLYWYLQNLGQGPELLIRYENEEAVDDSQLPKDRFSAERLKGVDSTLKIQPAELGDSAVYLCASSSSTPQGRLFFGSGTQLSVL.

This sequence joins TRBV5-4 and TRBJ2-2, with D unresolved. The CDR3 is made up of 11 amino acids. V was cut by 3 bases and J by 5 bases, with 2 bases left in between. The germline gives CDR1 SGHNT, CDR2 YYREEE (reference sequence). This chain's CDR3 is CASSSTGELFF. The CDR3 DNA sequence: TGTGCCAGCAGCTCGACCGGGGAGCTGTTTTTT.

V usage is TRBV5-1 and J usage is TRBJ1-4; a possible D gene is TRBD1 (6 bases). Germline V gene data show CDR1 as SGHRS and CDR2 as YFSETQ. V gave up 4 bases and J gave up 5 bases, with 18 bases separating them. This CDR3 comprises 16 residues. As DNA, the CDR3 is TGCGCCAGCAGCCAGAGCGAAACAGGGTTGAATGAAAAACTGTTTTTT. This gives the protein CASSQSETGLNEKLFF.

This rearrangement joins TRBV19 to TRBJ1-2, with D possibly being TRBD1 (5 bases). The CDR3 has 13 amino acids. Germline V CDR1 and CDR2: LNHDA, SQIVND (reference sequence). The germline V and J ends were trimmed by 5 bases and 9 bases, with 16 bases remaining between them. CDR3 in DNA: TGTGCCAGTAGTCCCTACGAGAGGACAAGCTACACCTTC. Its protein product is CASSPYERTSYTF.

The gene calls are TRBV18 and TRBJ2-2; 8 nucleotides match TRBD2. Germline V gene sequence: CDR1 KGHSH, CDR2 LQKENI. This CDR3 is built from 16 residues. Trimming at V came to 2 bases and at J to 5 bases, leaving 7 bases not matched to a gene. CDR3 amino acids: CASSPGTRKWTGELFF. The CDR3 DNA is TGTGCCAGCTCACCAGGGACTAGAAAGTGGACCGGGGAGCTGTTTTTT.

As to this clone: Because the CDR3's place on the DNA is in doubt, the DNA is left out and the CDR3 is given as listed by TCRdb. V gene TRBV19 combines with J gene TRBJ2-5; the table calls TRBD2, which could not be checked here. With termini counted, the CDR3 has 14 amino acids. Germline CDR1 reads LNHDA; CDR2 reads SQIVND (reference sequence). The CDR3: CASSVASGTPGKYF.

The chain links TRBV5-1 to TRBJ2-2; 8 bases map to TRBD2. Germline CDR1 reads SGHRS; CDR2 reads YFSETQ. This CDR3 has 15 amino acids. The J segment lost 7 bases and the V segment lost 4 bases, leaving 9 bases of the junction unmatched. CDR3 protein: CASSESSGSVGELFF. For the CDR3, the DNA is TGCGCCAGCAGCGAATCCAGCGGGAGTGTCGGGGAGCTGTTTTTT.

The V gene is TRBV27, the J gene TRBJ1-1; no clear D. From germline, CDR1 is MNHEY and CDR2 SMNVEV (reference sequence). Between the trimmed V and J ends, which lost 8 bases and 0 bases, there was a span of 13 bases. The CDR3 is made up of 14 amino acids. CDR3 coding DNA: TGTGCCAGCCAGAGGAGGCAGCTGAACACTGAAGCTTTCTTT. It specifies CASQRRQLNTEAFF.

V is TRBV15 and J is TRBJ1-2, with D unresolved. V dropped 0 bases and J dropped 4 bases, with 12 bases sitting between them. The germline V gene has CDR1 LNHNV and CDR2 YYDKDF (reference sequence). The CDR3 spans 15 residues. The CDR3, as DNA: TGTGCCACCAGCAGAGATCTAACTCGGAGCTATGGCTACACCTTC. This translates into CATSRDLTRSYGYTF. The whole variable domain, remainder taken from reference TRBV15 and TRBJ1-2, is DAMVIQNPRYQVTQFGKPVTLSCSQTLNHNVMYWYQQKSSQAPKLLFHYYDKDFNNEADTPDNFQSRRPNTSFCFLDIRSPGLGDTAMYLCATSRDLTRSYGYTFGSGTRLTVV.